This TCR beta chain derives from a study of shared clonotypes between healthy human individuals. Study-wide background: The composition of the donors was two women and three men aged 18 to 49.

CDR3 length: 16 amino acids. J lost 2 bases, V lost 5 bases, and 10 bases had no gene match. Looked up from germline, CDR1 is MDHEN and CDR2 is SYDVKM. The data were produced by immunoSEQ multiplex PCR, yet TCRdb's version contains in-frame clones alone and is incomplete. The table includes around 700,000 clones, roughly 72% detected once. V gene TRBV28 combines with J gene TRBJ2-7; the match to TRBD1 covers 9 bases. Sequences were obtained from memory CD4+ T cells sorted from blood. Specified subset: CD45RA-negative fraction. This clonotype originated in a woman aged 25 to 39 in good health. The CDR3 nucleotides are TGTGCCAGCAGTACACAGGGGGCGCGGATTGCCTACGAGCAGTACTTC. This gives the protein CASSTQGARIAYEQYF.